A selection of T cell receptor beta chains follows, all from one sample in a study of cytomegalovirus exposure and HLA in healthy donors. TCRdb's copy holds only in-frame clones and misses some; the assay was immunoSEQ multiplex PCR. The sample comprises 150,000 to 200,000 clones, 65% to 80% of which are singletons, and nearly 4.5% rests with the top ten. Sequencing was carried out using PBMCs. The source is a woman between 25 and 40 years old in good health and CMV-seropositive. CDR3s include the opening cysteine and the closing phenylalanine or tryptophan. The order of the fields is J gene, D gene, V gene, clone size, CDR3 DNA, CDR3 protein. D genes are given only for firm matches. Clone size is not always given. Where it is, it says once, few, many or a class for expanded clones.

TRBJ2-7,NA,TRBV27,NA,TGTGCCAGCAGTCCCGGGGTCTACGACTACGAGCAGTACTTC,CASSPGVYDYEQYF
TRBJ1-1,NA,TRBV5-6,NA,TGTGCCAGCAGATCTAGTAGCAACACTGAAGCTTTCTTT,CASRSSSNTEAFF
TRBJ2-1,TRBD2,TRBV2,NA,TGTGCCAGCAGTCTACGGACTAGCGACTTAAATGAGCAGTTCTTC,CASSLRTSDLNEQFF
TRBJ2-5,TRBD2,TRBV7-9,NA,TGTGCCAGCTTAACTAGCGGCCAAGAGACCCAGTACTTC,CASLTSGQETQYF
TRBJ1-5,NA,TRBV6-5,NA,TGTGCCAGCAGTTACTCGCGAGGTGGGCAGCCCCAGCATTTT,CASSYSRGGQPQHF
TRBJ2-5,NA,TRBV5-1,NA,TGCGCCAGCAGCCCAGTTCTTAGCGGAGCCGAGCGTGAGACCCAGTACTTC,CASSPVLSGAERETQYF
TRBJ2-3,TRBD1,TRBV30,once,TGTGCCTGGAGTATCCGCCGTGGGACAGGGGGTGCAGATACGCAGTATTTT,CAWSIRRGTGGADTQYF
TRBJ1-1,NA,TRBV5-4,NA,TGTGCCAGCAGCGTTTCAGACACTGAAGCTTTCTTT,CASSVSDTEAFF
TRBJ1-4,NA,TRBV9,NA,TGTGCCAGCAGCTCCTACGGGACTTTCAATGAAAAACTGTTTTTT,CASSSYGTFNEKLFF
TRBJ1-1,NA,TRBV4-1,NA,TGCGCCAGCGCCAGAGTAGGACTCGAGGGAGCTTTCTTT,CASARVGLEGAFF
TRBJ1-2,NA,TRBV11-2,NA,TGTGCCAGCAGCTTAGTGCCCCCCAGACAGTCTGGCTACACCTTC,CASSLVPPRQSGYTF
TRBJ2-5,TRBD2,TRBV11-2,NA,TGTGCCAGCAGCAGGGGACTAGCGGGGAACCAAGAGACCCAGTACTTC,CASSRGLAGNQETQYF
TRBJ1-3,NA,TRBV12-5,few,TGTGCTAGTGGTTTGGTACTTGGGGCAGTCTCTGGAAACACCATATATTTT,CASGLVLGAVSGNTIYF
TRBJ1-1,NA,TRBV18,NA,TGTGCCAGCTCACCAGATACAGGGTGGTATCCTGAAGCTTTCTTT,CASSPDTGWYPEAFF
TRBJ2-1,TRBD1,TRBV5-1,NA,TGCGCCAGCAGCCCGACAGGGACCTACCACAATGAGCAGTTCTTC,CASSPTGTYHNEQFF
TRBJ2-7,NA,TRBV19,NA,TGTGCCAGTAAGCGTGGGTCGGCGTCCTACGAGCAGTACTTC,CASKRGSASYEQYF
TRBJ1-1,TRBD1,TRBV6-5,NA,TGTGCCAGCAGTTACAGGGGGACAGGGGGAGCTTTCTTT,CASSYRGTGGAFF
TRBJ2-7,TRBD2,TRBV11-3,NA,TGTGCCAGCAGCGATTATTTCAGCGGGAGTTCCTACGAGCAGTACTTC,CASSDYFSGSSYEQYF
TRBJ2-2,TRBD2,TRBV7-2,NA,TGTGCCAGCAGCTTATTACTAGCGGGGGGGGGCGGGGAGCTGTTTTTT,CASSLLLAGGGGELFF
TRBJ1-1,TRBD1,TRBV28,NA,TGTGCCAGCAGTACGCGACGGACAGGGGTTGATGAAGCTTTCTTT,CASSTRRTGVDEAFF
TRBJ2-2,NA,TRBV9,NA,TGTGCCAGCAGCCCGAGACTCAGGGTGGCCGGGGAGCTGTTTTTT,CASSPRLRVAGELFF
TRBJ2-7,TRBD2,TRBV5-5,NA,TGTGCCAGCAGCTTGAGGAGCGGGGGGGCTGACACCTACGAGCAGTACTTC,CASSLRSGGADTYEQYF
TRBJ2-1,TRBD2,TRBV2,NA,TGTGCCAGCACTAGTGTAGCGGGAGGGCGGTTCTTC,CASTSVAGGRFF
TRBJ1-1,TRBD1,TRBV10-3,NA,TGTGCCATCAGTGAGTCGGGACAGGCGAACACTGAAGCTTTCTTT,CAISESGQANTEAFF
TRBJ2-5,NA,TRBV11-3,NA,TGTGCCAGCAGCTTAGGGGGGACAAGCCAAGAGACCCAGTACTTC,CASSLGGTSQETQYF
TRBJ2-3,NA,TRBV27,NA,TGTGCCAGCAGTTTATCGGCCAGGGCAGATACGCAGTATTTT,CASSLSARADTQYF
TRBJ2-7,NA,TRBV6-5,NA,TGTGCCAGCAGTTACTCTACAGGTTCCTCCTACGAGCAGTACTTC,CASSYSTGSSYEQYF
TRBJ1-1,NA,TRBV5-1,NA,TGCGCCAGCAGCTTGAGAGGGCCGAACACTGAAGCTTTCTTT,CASSLRGPNTEAFF
TRBJ2-7,NA,TRBV9,once,TGTGCCAGCAGCGTAGGGCAGGGTGAGCAGTACTTC,CASSVGQGEQYF
TRBJ1-1,TRBD1,TRBV19,once,TGTGCCAGTAGTAAACGGACAGGGGGCGATAAACAAGCTGAAGCTTTCTTT,CASSKRTGGDKQAEAFF
TRBJ1-2,TRBD1,TRBV2,few,TGTGCCAGCAGTCAAGGGAGACAGGGTTTAAACTATGGCTACACCTTC,CASSQGRQGLNYGYTF
TRBJ2-5,NA,TRBV9,once,TGTGCCAGCAGCCGGGGGTTCCAAGACCAAGAGACCCAGTACTTC,CASSRGFQDQETQYF
TRBJ2-4,TRBD2,TRBV5-6,NA,TGTGCCAGCAGCTTAAGCGGGGGGGCCAAAAACATTCAGTACTTC,CASSLSGGAKNIQYF
TRBJ2-3,TRBD2,TRBV6-6,NA,TGTGCCAGCAGTTACGGGACTAGCGGGGGAACAGATACGCAGTATTTT,CASSYGTSGGTDTQYF
TRBJ2-2,NA,TRBV11-3,NA,TGTGCCAGCAGCTTAGAGGGCTACGGGGAGCTGTTTTTT,CASSLEGYGELFF
TRBJ2-3,TRBD2,TRBV7-2,NA,TGTGCCAGCAGCTTAGGGACAGGCACTAGCGGGGCCCCCACAGATACGCAGTATTTT,CASSLGTGTSGAPTDTQYF
TRBJ2-5,NA,TRBV6-5,NA,TGTGCCAGCAGTTACTTGGGGGCGCAAGAGACCCAGTACTTC,CASSYLGAQETQYF
TRBJ1-2,TRBD1,TRBV30,few,TGTGCCTGGACCGGGACAGGGGGAAACTATGGCTACACCTTC,CAWTGTGGNYGYTF
TRBJ2-5,TRBD2,TRBV5-1,NA,TGCGCCAGCAGCTTCGGTCGGACTAGCGGACAAGAGACCCAGTACTTC,CASSFGRTSGQETQYF